The 30 T cell receptor beta chains listed next were all sequenced from one sample in a study of CD4 T cells in relation to SARS-CoV-2 and coronaviruses. Before the COVID-19 pandemic, during about 2010-2018, CD4+ T cells were taken from unexposed donors. Libraries were prepared by immunoSEQ multiplex PCR; TCRdb keeps only in-frame clonotypes and omits some of them. The data hold about 65,000 clones, with more than 75% observed a single time. The sequenced sample was memory CD4+ T cells from PBMCs. These receptors all come from a human donor in good health.

The chain combines TRBV5-1 with TRBJ2-3, with TRBD1 matching over 7 bases. The junction had 7 bases not matched to a gene; V was cut back by 3 bases and J by 3 bases. Per the germline V gene, CDR1 is SGHRS and CDR2 is YFSETQ. The CDR3 length is 15 residues. The CDR3 region has the DNA TGCGCCAGCAGCTCCGGACAGGCCTTGACAGATACGCAGTATTTT. Translated: CASSSGQALTDTQYF.

The CDR3 region is CATSRGSPGVGYTF. CDR3 DNA: TGTGCCACCAGCAGAGGTTCCCCGGGAGTGGGCTACACCTTC. The chain joins TRBV15 to TRBJ1-2; D is ambiguous. The CDR3 spans 14 residues. V was pared by 1 base and J by 8 bases, with 14 bases between. In germline, CDR1 is LNHNV, CDR2 YYDKDF (reference sequence).

V is TRBV10-3 and J is TRBJ2-7, with D possibly being TRBD2 (6 bases). The germline gives CDR1 ENHRY, CDR2 SYGVKD. The CDR3 loop spans 15 amino acids. Trimming stripped 5 bases from V and 0 bases from J, with 14 bases between. CDR3 DNA sequence: TGTGCCATCAGTCCCCGGGACGGGAGCTCCTACGAGCAGTACTTC. Amino acids: CAISPRDGSSYEQYF.

This clone was seen just once. V is TRBV4-1 and J is TRBJ1-2; TRBD1 aligns across 7 bases. This CDR3 has 14 amino acids. The J segment lost 3 bases and the V segment lost 4 bases, leaving 5 bases of the junction unmatched. Germline V CDR1 and CDR2: MGHRA, YSYEKL. The CDR3 nucleotides are TGCGCCAGCAGCCCCGAGGACAGGTACTATGGCTACACCTTC. Its protein product is CASSPEDRYYGYTF.

DNA for the CDR3: TGTGCCAGCAGCTTGGGGGGCCGCACTGAAGCTTTCTTT. Protein product: CASSLGGRTEAFF. This chain connects TRBV5-4 to TRBJ1-1; TRBD1 is a possible D gene (5 bases). CDR3 length: 13 amino acids. Trimming took 0 bases from V and 4 from J, leaving 7 bases between them. Germline assignment: CDR1 SGHNT and CDR2 YYREEE (reference sequence).

This clone was counted a single time. V usage is TRBV9 and J usage is TRBJ2-1; D gene unclear. This CDR3 spans 17 amino acids. CDR1 is SGDLS, CDR2 YYNGEE, per germline. Trimming shortened V by 0 bases and J by 0 bases, and 13 bases separated the two germline ends. CDR3 protein: CASSVVESASSYNEQFF. CDR3 bases: TGTGCCAGCAGCGTAGTAGAAAGCGCAAGCTCCTACAATGAGCAGTTCTTC.

CDR3 DNA sequence: TGTGCCAGCAGCCCCTCCCCCGGGCAGGGGGCGGGTGGCTACACCTTC. This encodes CASSPSPGQGAGGYTF. The chain joins TRBV5-4 to TRBJ1-2, with TRBD1 matching over 8 bases. V lost 4 bases and J lost 7; bases outside the gene matches: 15. CDR1 and CDR2 (germline): SGHNT, YYREEE (reference sequence). CDR3 length: 16 residues.

The CDR3 bases are TGTGCCAGCGGAGACCTAGGGACACCTAATTCACCCCTCCACTTT. Translating gives CASGDLGTPNSPLHF. The rearrangement uses TRBV6-5 and TRBJ1-6; possibly TRBD1 for D (6 bases). Germline V gene sequence: CDR1 MNHEY, CDR2 SVGAGI. V was trimmed by 8 bases and J by 6 bases, leaving 17 bases between them. The CDR3 consists of 15 residues.

The chain joins TRBV18 to TRBJ1-4; D unclear. The germline V gene encodes CDR1 KGHSH and CDR2 LQKENI. The V gene lost 3 bases and the J gene lost 8 bases, with 13 bases spanning the gap. The CDR3 covers 14 residues. CDR3 residues: CASSPRQGVEKLFF. In DNA, the CDR3 is TGTGCCAGCTCACCCAGACAAGGCGTCGAAAAACTGTTTTTT.

V usage is TRBV7-3 and J usage is TRBJ2-3, with 7 bases that match TRBD2. The CDR3 has 14 residues. CDR1 SGHTA and CDR2 FQGTGA come from the germline V gene. Germline trimming cut 4 bases from V and 4 bases from J; bases unmatched to any gene: 5. The CDR3 DNA reads TGTGCCAGCAGCTCTGGGGGAGGGCCAGATACGCAGTATTTT. Protein sequence: CASSSGGGPDTQYF.

J is TRBJ1-2 and V is TRBV19; perhaps TRBD1 as D (6 bases). V was trimmed by 7 bases and J by 8 bases, leaving 17 bases between them. The length of the CDR3 is 13 residues. CDR1 is LNHDA and CDR2 is SQIVND in the germline V gene (reference sequence). The CDR3 DNA reads as TGTGCCAGTACCCCAACAGGGACGGACGGCTACACCTTC. Translating it yields CASTPTGTDGYTF. The complete variable domain, with remaining parts taken from reference TRBV19 and TRBJ1-2, reads DGGITQSPKYLFRKEGQNVTLSCEQNLNHDAMYWYRQDPGQGLRLIYYSQIVNDFQKGDIAEGYSVSREKKESFPLTVTSAQKNPTAFYLCASTPTGTDGYTFGSGTRLTVV.

The chain has TRBV7-3 and TRBJ1-1, with D tentatively TRBD1 (5 bases). Per the germline V gene, CDR1 is SGHTA and CDR2 is FQGTGA. There are 13 residues in the CDR3. V was cut by 5 bases and J by 1 base, with 8 bases left in between. This CDR3 is CASSPGPNTEAFF. For the CDR3, the DNA is TGTGCCAGCAGCCCAGGGCCGAACACTGAAGCTTTCTTT.

This chain uses TRBV6-6 with TRBJ2-3; no clear D. The CDR3 covers 13 residues. Germline values: CDR1 MNHNY, CDR2 SVGAGI (reference sequence). V lost 4 bases to trimming and J lost 2 bases, with 7 bases between them. The CDR3 coding sequence is TGTGCCAGCAGTTCCCCAACCACAGATACGCAGTATTTT. Residues: CASSSPTTDTQYF.

Remarks on this clone: One end of the junction is discordant with germline, which a read error may explain. Additional DNA sequences in this sample encode the identical CDR3. V usage is TRBV28 and J usage is TRBJ1-5; D not resolved. Looked up from germline, CDR1 is MDHEN and CDR2 is SYDVKM. The CDR3 consists of 11 residues. CDR3 loop: CASSYSPPQHF. In DNA form, the CDR3 reads TGCGCCAGCAGTTACAGTCCGCCCCAGCATTTT.

This clone turned up a few times. This sequence joins TRBV10-3 and TRBJ2-2, with 7 positions matching TRBD2. There are 14 residues in the CDR3. Germline loops: CDR1 ENHRY, CDR2 SYGVKD. V dropped 8 bases and J dropped 3; count of bases not matched to a gene: 6. The CDR3 bases are TGTGCCATCCGGTCGGGGGGAGACACCGGGGAGCTGTTTTTT. This encodes CAIRSGGDTGELFF.

This clone was seen more than once but under ten times. V is TRBV18 and J is TRBJ1-1; TRBD1 matches 8 bases. CDR1 is KGHSH and CDR2 is LQKENI in the germline V gene. There are 15 residues in the CDR3. V shed 3 bases and J 1 base; nucleotides not matched to a gene: 4. CDR3 in amino acids: CASSPPGTGNTEAFF. The DNA for the CDR3 is TGTGCCAGCTCACCGCCCGGGACAGGGAACACTGAAGCTTTCTTT.

The V and J genes are TRBV6-2 or TRBV6-3 and TRBJ2-7; 8 bases fit TRBD1. The CDR3 totals 15 residues. J lost 2 bases, V lost 2 bases, and 5 bases had no gene match. In germline, CDR1 is MNHEY, CDR2 SVGEGT. As DNA, the CDR3 is TGTGCCAGCAGTTACCCCGGGACAGGAGCCTACGAGCAGTACTTC. Translating gives CASSYPGTGAYEQYF.

In its sample, this clone was seen once. This chain uses TRBV7-2 with TRBJ2-7; either TRBD1 or TRBD2 may fit D (5 bases each). The CDR3 extends over 16 amino acids. Germline CDR1 SGHTA, CDR2 FQGNSA. The V end lost 4 bases, the J end lost 0 bases, and 16 bases lay between the germline ends. CDR3 protein: CASSSYGALGSYEQYF. CDR3 DNA: TGTGCCAGCAGCTCCTACGGGGCCTTAGGCTCCTACGAGCAGTACTTC.

CDR3 region: CAVGGQDWNEKLFF. DNA of the CDR3: TGTGCCGTCGGCGGGCAGGACTGGAATGAAAAACTGTTTTTT. The rearrangement links TRBV3-1 (or the pseudogene TRBV3-2) to TRBJ1-4; D gene unclear. This CDR3 spans 14 amino acids. Per germline, CDR1 LGHDT and CDR2 YNNKEL (reference sequence). V gave up 11 bases and J gave up 5 bases, with 18 bases separating them.

This chain links TRBV5-6 with TRBJ1-1; D is unclear. Between the trimmed V and J ends, which lost 1 base and 3 bases, there was a span of 13 bases. Looked up from germline, CDR1 is SGHDT and CDR2 is YYEEEE. This CDR3 is 15 amino acids long. The CDR3: CASSLTWNTHTEAFF. CDR3 coding DNA: TGTGCCAGCAGCTTGACCTGGAACACACACACTGAAGCTTTCTTT. The full variable domain, rest sourced from reference TRBV5-6 and TRBJ1-1, is DAGVTQSPTHLIKTRGQQVTLRCSPKSGHDTVSWYQQALGQGPQFIFQYYEEEERQRGNFPDRFSGHQFPNYSSELNVNALLLGDSALYLCASSLTWNTHTEAFFGQGTRLTVV.

This clone came up a few times. This chain connects TRBV2 to TRBJ1-2; D ambiguous. CDR3 length equals 13 residues. The germline V and J ends were trimmed by 0 bases and 3 bases, with 5 bases remaining between them. In germline, CDR1 is SNHLY, CDR2 FYNNEI. The CDR3 here is CASSEARDYGYTF. CDR3 bases: TGTGCCAGCAGTGAAGCAAGGGACTATGGCTACACCTTC.

V gene TRBV9 combines with J gene TRBJ1-6; tentatively, D is TRBD1 (5 bases). CDR1 SGDLS and CDR2 YYNGEE come from the germline V gene. With 3 bases removed from V and 5 bases from J, the gap between germline ends came to 12 bases. The CDR3 covers 15 residues. The CDR3 region is CASSGDQGDNSPLHF. The CDR3 nucleotides read TGTGCCAGCAGCGGAGACCAGGGAGATAATTCACCCCTCCACTTT.

The genes are TRBV24-1 and TRBJ1-2; possibly TRBD1 for D (5 bases). The CDR3 covers 18 residues. Trimming left V 5 bases short and J 5 bases short, with 26 bases between. Germline CDR1 reads KGHDR; CDR2 reads SFDVKD. CDR3 amino acids: CATSAKWGVDFRLYGYTF. The CDR3 region has the DNA TGTGCCACCAGTGCCAAGTGGGGGGTAGATTTTAGGCTATATGGCTACACCTTC.

The chain employs TRBV5-4 and TRBJ2-3, with TRBD2 matching 8 bases. The CDR3 is 19 amino acids. V shed 4 bases, J shed 4 bases, and the junction held 20 bases outside the gene matches. Germline CDR1 is SGHNT and CDR2 is YYREEE (reference sequence). For the CDR3, the DNA is TGTGCCAGCAGCCCCGAGGGGCTAGCGGGCCCCCCGGCCCCAGATACGCAGTATTTT. This sequence encodes CASSPEGLAGPPAPDTQYF.

The chain employs TRBV30 and TRBJ2-1; TRBD2 aligns across 11 bases. This CDR3 spans 18 amino acids. V gave up 5 bases and J gave up 2 bases; unmatched junction bases: 14. Germline V gene sequence: CDR1 GTSNPN, CDR2 SVGIG (reference sequence). The CDR3 loop is CAWGGIAGGPVAYNEQFF. The CDR3 region has the DNA TGTGCCTGGGGTGGGATAGCGGGGGGGCCGGTCGCCTACAATGAGCAGTTCTTC.

The chain joins TRBV12-5 to TRBJ2-3; D unresolved. In germline, CDR1 is LGHNT, CDR2 FRNRAP. V was shortened by 8 bases and J by 5 bases, with 8 bases between the two germline ends. The CDR3 consists of 11 residues. CDR3 residues: CASSTGDTQYF. For the CDR3, the DNA is TGTGCTAGTAGTACGGGAGATACGCAGTATTTT.

This clone was seen a few times. V gene TRBV30 combines with J gene TRBJ1-6; 8 bases align to TRBD1. The CDR3 loop spans 14 amino acids. J lost 9 bases, V lost 4 bases, and 8 bases had no gene match. CDR1 is GTSNPN and CDR2 is SVGIG in the germline V gene (reference sequence). The CDR3 nucleotides read TGTGCCTGGAACTTCCAGGGGGCGGGTTCACCCCTCCACTTT. Residues: CAWNFQGAGSPLHF.

The rearrangement links TRBV4-3 to TRBJ2-1; the D gene is possibly TRBD1 (6 bases). The V end lost 0 bases, the J end lost 4 bases, and 13 bases lay between the germline ends. There are 16 residues in the CDR3. CDR1 is LGHNA and CDR2 is YSLEER in the germline V gene. This CDR3 reads CASSQDPAGQYNEQFF. CDR3 nucleotides: TGCGCCAGCAGCCAAGATCCGGCCGGACAGTACAATGAGCAGTTCTTC.

V is TRBV19 and J is TRBJ2-5, with 11 bases lining up with TRBD1. With V trimmed by 5 bases and J by 4 bases, 6 bases remained unmatched. In germline, CDR1 is LNHDA, CDR2 SQIVND (reference sequence). The length of the CDR3 is 15 residues. In DNA, the CDR3 is TGTGCCAGTAGTCCGGACAGGGGGCTACTAGAGACCCAGTACTTC. It specifies CASSPDRGLLETQYF.

The chain is built from TRBV2 and TRBJ2-5; 9 bases agree with TRBD1. V lost 6 bases, J lost 1 base, and 3 bases stayed unmatched. Germline V lookup: CDR1 SNHLY, CDR2 FYNNEI. This CDR3 is built from 14 residues. The CDR3 sequence is CASRPGQGQETQYF. CDR3 in DNA: TGTGCCAGCAGACCGGGACAGGGCCAAGAGACCCAGTACTTC.